A single sample gave rise to the 20 T cell receptor beta chains below, sequenced in a study of identical twins. TCRdb reprocessed the 5' RACE reads via MiXCR and lists one record per CDR3 protein. The sample records 420,000 or so distinct CDR3 sequences, 18% being singletons. The sequencing sample was made of naive T cells sorted from blood. Every receptor here comes from a man aged 50-59 years in good health.

V gene TRBV20-1 combines with J gene TRBJ2-7; possibly TRBD2 for D (5 bases). The germline CDR1 and CDR2 sequences are DFQATT and SNEGSKA (reference sequence). CDR3 length equals 12 residues. CDR3 sequence: CSLPRGTYEQYF. CDR3 bases: TGCAGCCTCCCCCGGGGTACCTACGAGCAGTACTTC.

This clonotype has only a few counts. This chain connects TRBV7-2 to TRBJ1-4; D perhaps matches TRBD1 (5 bases). The CDR3 length is 15 residues. Trimming took off 0 bases at V and 5 bases at J, with 10 bases between the two ends. Germline CDR1 is SGHTA and CDR2 is FQGNSA. The CDR3, as DNA: TGTGCCAGCAGCTTAGCGGGGCTAGCAAATGAAAAACTGTTTTTT. Protein product: CASSLAGLANEKLFF.

In this sample, this clonotype turned up many times. This chain joins TRBV7-2 and TRBJ2-3; 9 positions match TRBD2. V lost 0 bases to trimming and J lost 7 bases; unmatched junction nucleotides: 8. The CDR3 contains 16 residues. Germline V gene lookup returns CDR1 SGHTA and CDR2 FQGNSA. The CDR3 DNA reads as TGTGCCAGCAGCTTAGCGATAAGCGGGGGGTTGAATACGCAGTATTTT. Its protein is CASSLAISGGLNTQYF.

The rearrangement links TRBV7-2 to TRBJ2-7; 8 bases agree with TRBD2. Germline V gene data show CDR1 as SGHTA and CDR2 as FQGNSA. The CDR3 runs to 13 residues. With 5 bases clipped from V and 4 bases from J, the junction kept 4 bases outside the gene matches. DNA for the CDR3: TGTGCCAGCAGCCGGGAGGGCCGGTACGAGCAGTACTTC. The encoded protein is CASSREGRYEQYF.

This clonotype appeared a few times. The chain uses TRBV11-1 and TRBJ1-1; 9 positions agree with TRBD1. V trimming: 4 bases; J trimming: 7 bases; junction bases outside the gene matches: 10. The germline gives CDR1 SGHAT, CDR2 FQDESV (reference sequence). CDR3 size: 15 residues. The CDR3 sequence is CASSSSRDRANEAFF. The CDR3 DNA follows: TGTGCCAGCAGCTCCTCCCGGGACAGGGCGAATGAAGCTTTCTTT.

This clonotype was counted between two and nine times. The chain employs TRBV20-1 and TRBJ2-3, with TRBD2 identical over 10 bases. The CDR3 length is 15 residues. After removal of 4 bases from V and 2 bases from J, the junction contained 6 bases not matched to a gene. CDR1 DFQATT and CDR2 SNEGSKA come from the germline V gene (reference sequence). The CDR3 is CSAIGLADLTDTQYF. For the CDR3, the DNA is TGCAGTGCTATTGGACTAGCGGATCTCACAGATACGCAGTATTTT.

The chain has TRBV4-2 and TRBJ2-5; D is undetermined. In germline, CDR1 is LGHNA, CDR2 YNFKEQ. Deletions cut 1 base from V and 5 bases from J, with 17 bases between. The CDR3 totals 16 residues. DNA of the CDR3: TGTGCCAGCAGCCAAGGGCCCCGGGCCCTATCCGAGACCCAGTACTTC. Its translation: CASSQGPRALSETQYF.

The chain uses TRBV3-1 and TRBJ2-1, with 12 positions matching TRBD2. Germline V gene sequence: CDR1 LGHDT, CDR2 YNNKEL (reference sequence). V lost 1 base and J lost 6; bases outside the gene matches: 4. This CDR3 has 16 amino acids. Here the CDR3 reads CASSQGRLAGVNEQFF. The CDR3 DNA sequence: TGTGCCAGCAGCCAAGGTCGACTAGCGGGAGTCAATGAGCAGTTCTTC.

The chain uses TRBV5-1 and TRBJ2-7; weak D call: TRBD2 (6 bases). The germline gives CDR1 SGHRS, CDR2 YFSETQ. This CDR3 region has 18 residues. V was cut by 3 bases and J by 2 bases, with 24 bases left in between. Here the CDR3 reads CASSSRDSELFLPYEQYF. DNA of the CDR3: TGCGCCAGCAGCTCAAGGGACTCGGAACTTTTCCTCCCCTACGAGCAGTACTTC.

The rearrangement uses TRBV15 and TRBJ1-2; no clear D gene. Deletions cut 0 bases from V and 7 bases from J, with 9 bases between. This CDR3 spans 13 amino acids. Looked up from germline, CDR1 is LNHNV and CDR2 is YYDKDF (reference sequence). CDR3 DNA sequence: TGTGCCACCAGCAGAGATCGGCTGGGTGGCTACACCTTC. The encoded protein is CATSRDRLGGYTF.

The J gene is TRBJ2-7, the V gene TRBV27; 9 nucleotides agree with TRBD1. J gave up 2 bases and V 5 bases, and 7 bases lay outside the gene matches. Looked up from germline, CDR1 is MNHEY and CDR2 is SMNVEV (reference sequence). This CDR3 is 15 amino acids long. CDR3 coding DNA: TGTGCCAGCAGTGCCCCCGGGACAGGGACCTACGAGCAGTACTTC. Translating gives CASSAPGTGTYEQYF.

This clonotype showed up many times. The chain links TRBV12-3 or TRBV12-4 to TRBJ1-3; D unclear. V lost 4 bases and J lost 1, with 5 bases in between. CDR3 length: 13 amino acids. The CDR3 sequence: CASSSKSGNTIYF. CDR3 DNA sequence: TGTGCCAGCAGTTCCAAATCTGGAAACACCATATATTTT.

The table lists this clonotype with a few counts. This rearrangement joins TRBV20-1 to TRBJ2-1, with TRBD2 identical over 16 bases. CDR3 size: 17 residues. With 4 bases clipped from V and 5 bases from J, the junction kept 8 bases outside the gene matches. The germline gives CDR1 DFQATT, CDR2 SNEGSKA (reference sequence). The CDR3 loop reads CSATSGTSGRAHNEQFF. In nucleotides, the CDR3 is TGCAGTGCTACGTCCGGGACTAGCGGGAGGGCCCACAATGAGCAGTTCTTC.

CDR3 residues: CSARRPGIFGEQFF. In DNA, the CDR3 is TGCAGTGCTAGAAGGCCAGGGATATTCGGTGAGCAGTTCTTC. The rearrangement links TRBV20-1 to TRBJ2-1; tentative D call: TRBD1 (5 bases). CDR3 length equals 14 residues. Per germline, CDR1 DFQATT and CDR2 SNEGSKA (reference sequence). Trimming removed 2 bases at V and 9 bases at J, with 17 bases between.

This rearrangement joins TRBV15 to TRBJ2-2; the D is unclear. The CDR3 covers 14 residues. Germline CDR1 LNHNV, CDR2 YYDKDF (reference sequence). Trimming took 0 bases from V and 0 from J, leaving 2 bases between them. The CDR3 region is CATSRDPNTGELFF. CDR3 DNA sequence: TGTGCCACCAGCAGAGACCCGAACACCGGGGAGCTGTTTTTT.

The chain uses TRBV5-1 and TRBJ2-1; 9 nucleotides align to TRBD2. The CDR3 spans 15 residues. Trimming at V came to 6 bases and at J to 0 bases, leaving 4 bases not matched to a gene. Germline V gives CDR1 SGHRS, CDR2 YFSETQ. In DNA form, the CDR3 reads TGCGCCAGCACAAGCGGGGGGTCCTCCTACAATGAGCAGTTCTTC. Its protein is CASTSGGSSYNEQFF.

This clonotype was detected ten times or more. The chain couples TRBV6-2 or TRBV6-3 to TRBJ2-6; no clear D gene. Between the trimmed V and J ends, which lost 2 bases and 4 bases, there was a span of 15 bases. CDR3 length equals 17 residues. The V gene's germline CDR1 is MNHEY and CDR2 SVGEGT. The CDR3 coding sequence is TGTGCCAGCAGTTACCAGAGGAGAACATCAGGGGCCAACGTCCTGACTTTC. Translated: CASSYQRRTSGANVLTF.

The gene calls are TRBV12-3 or TRBV12-4 and TRBJ2-3; 13 bases match TRBD2. J was trimmed by 2 bases and V by 6 bases; bases with no gene match: 11. The CDR3 spans 18 residues. The chain's CDR3 is CASSSGLAGVRVTDTQYF. The CDR3 DNA reads as TGTGCCAGCAGCTCTGGACTAGCGGGAGTTCGGGTCACAGATACGCAGTATTTT.

This clonotype was seen a few times. The chain carries TRBV10-3 and TRBJ1-2; D perhaps matches TRBD1 (6 bases). This CDR3 comprises 14 residues. V shed 2 bases and J shed 4 bases, with 11 bases lying between them. CDR1 ENHRY and CDR2 SYGVKD come from the germline V gene. CDR3 nucleotides: TGTGCCATCAGTGAGGGACAGAAGATCTATGGCTACACCTTC. Translating it yields CAISEGQKIYGYTF.

The chain combines TRBV10-3 with TRBJ2-1; D remains ambiguous. V was shortened by 5 bases and J by 6 bases, with 17 bases between the two germline ends. The CDR3 runs 15 residues. The germline gives CDR1 ENHRY, CDR2 SYGVKD. The CDR3 DNA follows: TGTGCCATCAGTTTGGGGTTAGACCGAGCCAATGAGCAGTTCTTC. It encodes CAISLGLDRANEQFF.